This T cell receptor (beta chain) is drawn from a study of blood T cell repertoires in COVID-19. Study-level background: Samples representing acute and convalescent COVID-19 were sourced from the United States, Italy and Spain. The cDNA or gDNA used as material had been derived from T cells, B-cell-depleted T cells, or PBMCs.

Germline loops: CDR1 SGHTA, CDR2 FQGTGA. The CDR3 spans 15 residues. Trimming cost V 5 bases and J 0 bases, with 11 bases left between them. Methods used by the authors: Reference gene primer amplification yielded estimated nucleated cell counts. Profiling relied on immunoSEQ multiplex PCR, and the TCRdb table lists in-frame clones only, not all of them. V, J and clone size reflect that table, while D and trimming were determined from the DNA. The data hold fewer than 75,000 clones, with more than 70% observed a single time. Specimen: peripheral blood. V is TRBV7-3 and J is TRBJ1-3; D perhaps matches TRBD1 (6 bases). This clonotype was obtained from a woman aged 55-69 years with acute or convalescent COVID-19. For the CDR3, the DNA is TGTGCCAGCAGCCCGGGACATAACTCTGGAAACACCATATATTTT. This encodes CASSPGHNSGNTIYF.